This T cell receptor beta chain stems from a study of long-term antiretroviral therapy in people with HIV. Trimming left V 0 bases short and J 3 bases short, with 9 bases between. The CDR3 has 14 amino acids. Looked up from germline, CDR1 is SGHDN and CDR2 is FVKESK. The immunoSEQ assay was v3.0, run at survey level. Here immunoSEQ multiplex PCR was the method, and the copy in TCRdb shows in-frame clones only, minus some. The table shows about 17,000 clones, with 88% occurring only once. Points from the study as a whole: Clones that had undergone expansion before ART prevailed in the repertoire throughout all time points. Collection spanned 2004 to 2017; ART regimens may be less effective than current ones.

Within the sample, this clone is medium-sized. As yet, its antigen is unknown. The sequencing used unsorted PBMCs, collected 6.9 years after starting antiretroviral therapy. V usage is TRBV14 and J usage is TRBJ2-7; possibly TRBD1 for D (6 bases). This sequence originates from a man aged 50-60 years with HIV. This CDR3 is CASSQEQTGYEQYF. The CDR3 bases are TGTGCCAGCAGCCAAGAGCAGACAGGCTACGAGCAGTACTTC.